These 4 T cell receptor beta chains came from one sample sequenced in a study of CD4 T cells in relation to SARS-CoV-2 and coronaviruses. Which antigens these TCRs recognize remains unknown. Clones were read by immunoSEQ multiplex PCR, and TCRdb kept only the in-frame ones, dropping some. Among around 31,000 clones listed, around three quarters were seen once. The sequencing input was memory CD4+ T cells from PBMCs, cultured in vitro. Receptors originate from an adult with COVID-19.

The V gene is TRBV5-1, the J gene TRBJ2-3; D gene ambiguous. Deletions cut 0 bases from V and 2 bases from J, with 10 bases between. The CDR3 runs to 15 residues. From germline, CDR1 is SGHRS and CDR2 YFSETQ. In DNA, the CDR3 is TGCGCCAGCAGCTTGGCGTTTGCTTCCACAGATACGCAGTATTTT. Amino acids: CASSLAFASTDTQYF.

The chain carries TRBV19 and TRBJ2-1; 8 bases match TRBD1. The CDR3 consists of 17 residues. The J segment lost 4 bases and the V segment lost 0 bases, leaving 8 bases of the junction unmatched. Germline values: CDR1 LNHDA, CDR2 SQIVND (reference sequence). The CDR3: CASSIDPGQGFYNEQFF. CDR3 coding DNA: TGTGCCAGTAGTATAGATCCCGGACAGGGTTTTTACAATGAGCAGTTCTTC.

This clone was counted a few times. This chain connects TRBV6-5 to TRBJ1-1, with a possible D match to TRBD1 (5 bases). V gave up 7 bases and J gave up 0 bases, with 15 bases separating them. The CDR3 is 15 residues long. Germline V gene lookup returns CDR1 MNHEY and CDR2 SVGAGI. The DNA for the CDR3 is TGTGCCAGCACCGAGGGTCCAGGGATGAACACTGAAGCTTTCTTT. This sequence encodes CASTEGPGMNTEAFF.

In DNA form, the CDR3 reads TGTGCCAGCAGCCAAGCTCGGCAGGGACAGGGGGCTGGGTATGGCTACACCTTC. Protein sequence: CASSQARQGQGAGYGYTF. This chain connects TRBV4-2 to TRBJ1-2; 12 positions match TRBD1. CDR1 is LGHNA and CDR2 is YNFKEQ in the germline V gene. V shed 1 base and J 5 bases; nucleotides not matched to a gene: 11. CDR3 length: 18 residues.